Below are 4 T cell receptor beta chains sequenced from a single sample in a study of CD8 T cells in ankylosing spondylitis. TCRdb used MiXCR to reprocess the 5' RACE reads, holding one entry per CDR3 protein. The data show about 360,000 distinct CDR3 sequences, around 20% seen once. Material for sequencing was blood, either unsorted or a sorted T cell fraction (not recorded which). All receptors derive from a male donor with ankylosing spondylitis or in good health (not recorded which).

The V gene is TRBV5-1, the J gene TRBJ2-1; 8 bases map to TRBD2. The CDR3 length is 14 residues. The V gene end was trimmed by 0 bases and the J gene end by 9 bases; junction bases not matched to a gene: 5. Germline lookup yields CDR1 SGHRS and CDR2 YFSETQ. CDR3 in DNA: TGCGCCAGCAGCTTGGACTATAGCGGGGCTGAGCAGTTCTTC. This encodes CASSLDYSGAEQFF.

The V gene is TRBV12-3 or TRBV12-4, the J gene TRBJ2-7; D is undetermined. There are 14 residues in the CDR3. V shed 3 bases and J shed 2 bases, with 11 bases lying between them. The CDR3: CASSFLPSTYEQYF. The CDR3 DNA is TGTGCCAGCAGTTTCCTACCGTCTACCTACGAGCAGTACTTC.

The genes are TRBV28 and TRBJ2-7, with D possibly being TRBD1 (5 bases). Germline CDR1 is MDHEN and CDR2 is SYDVKM. The germline V and J ends were trimmed by 5 bases and 1 base, with 12 bases remaining between them. The CDR3 has 14 amino acids. CDR3 region: CASSPVAGSYEQYF. The CDR3 nucleotides read TGTGCCAGCAGTCCGGTGGCAGGGTCCTACGAGCAGTACTTC. The full variable domain, rest sourced from reference TRBV28 and TRBJ2-7, is DVKVTQSSRYLVKRTGEKVFLECVQDMDHENMFWYRQDPGLGLRLIYFSYDVKMKEKGDIPEGYSVSREKKERFSLILESASTNQTSMYLCASSPVAGSYEQYFGPGTRLTVT.

The chain joins TRBV11-2 to TRBJ2-2, with 9 bases identical to TRBD1. The CDR3 has 18 residues. CDR1 is SGHAT and CDR2 is FQNNGV in the germline V gene. J gave up 3 bases and V 5 bases, and 13 bases lay outside the gene matches. The CDR3 region has the DNA TGTGCCAGCAGCCATGACCTCTGGGGACAGGGTGACACCGGGGAGCTGTTTTTT. Translated: CASSHDLWGQGDTGELFF. Combining the CDR3 with reference TRBV11-2 and TRBJ2-2 gives the whole variable domain EAGVAQSPRYKIIEKRQSVAFWCNPISGHATLYWYQQILGQGPKLLIQFQNNGVVDDSQLPKDRFSAERLKGVDSTLKIQPAKLEDSAVYLCASSHDLWGQGDTGELFFGEGSRLTVL.